This TCR beta chain was documented in a study of T cell repertoires in cytomegalovirus infection. TCRdb used MiXCR to reprocess the reads, holding one entry per CDR3 protein. The data contain hundreds of thousands of distinct CDR3 sequences, around 32% of them singletons. CDR3 length equals 19 residues. From germline, CDR1 is SGHVS and CDR2 FNYEAQ. Trimming took 6 bases from V and 0 from J, leaving 21 bases between them. This clonotype was detected only a few times. Antigen: not known. General observations from the study: CMV-specific HLA-C-restricted TCR beta clonotypes dominated the ex vivo response. Accumulated public TCR beta family frequency recognized individuals carrying CMV together with the relevant HLA.

The chain is built from TRBV7-6 and TRBJ2-6; D gene uncertain. This TCR was sampled from a human donor in good health (CMV status not recorded). Some clones in this sample may be carry-over from other donors' samples. The material sequenced was cultured CD8+ T cells from PBMCs, taken from culture after CMV antigen stimulation. In nucleotides, the CDR3 is TGTGCCAGCAGTTTTCACTCCGGAACAGAGCGCTCTGGGGCCAACGTCCTGACTTTC. This encodes CASSFHSGTERSGANVLTF.